This T cell receptor (beta chain) was captured in a study of control samples from healthy donors and cancer patients (dated by TCRdb to 2020 to 2022). Library creation used the immunoSEQ multiplex PCR assay. The clones in this table, taken by TCRdb from immuneACCESS, are in-frame only. Not every clone is retained; where verified, under half of the shortfall comes from an unresolved V gene, and the cause of the rest is unknown. For this sample there are about 180,000 clones; roughly 92% appear just once. The ten largest clones take up roughly 1.3% of the sample. The CDR3 starts with the cysteine, ends with the phenylalanine, and has 14 residues. Left in the record is the CDR3 DNA by itself, 42 bases read in frame from the first base. Reading the germline V gene (reference sequence) gives CDR1 SEHNR and CDR2 FQNEAQ. V is clipped by 4 bases and J by 4 bases, and the sequence between their germline boundaries is 13 bases long.

As for this clone: There is no known antigen for this receptor. Base-call qualities are not available, and no considerably larger clone is one nucleotide away.

Sequenced material: blood. The rearranged segments are TRBV7-9 and TRBJ2-5; the D gene cannot be resolved reliably. The TCR sequence derives from a man aged 30 to 39 in good health. The CDR3 region: CASSSGLRRETQYF. The nucleotides read TGTGCCAGCAGCTCCGGGCTTCGACGAGAGACCCAGTACTTC.